The clone carrying this TCR beta chain has just a few counts. The antigen remains unidentified. This specimen belongs to a study of human T cells and chemical hapten exposure. Study-level results: Unchanged with DPC sensitization were TCRs above 1 in 1000 frequency. Patch test score showed a positive correlation with PT1 expanded TCR counts.

MiXCR, applied by TCRdb to the RACE reads, yields one record per CDR3 protein. The table records fewer than 400,000 distinct CDR3 sequences, around 7% of them present only once. Indicated time point: patch test 1, 2 weeks after DPC sensitization. The sample's treatment: therapeutic diphenylcyclopropenone sensitization with weekly scalp DPC. Germline V gives CDR1 LGHNT, CDR2 FRNRAP. The germline V and J ends were trimmed by 5 bases and 0 bases, with 6 bases remaining between them. This CDR3 is 13 amino acids long. This TCR came from a woman aged 18-35 years with alopecia areata. Some clones in this sample may be carry-over from other donors' samples. The chain employs TRBV12-5 and TRBJ2-3; no definite D call. The sample was whole blood, taken in connection with sensitization to the hapten diphenylcyclopropenone (DPC). CDR3 DNA sequence: TGTGCTAGTGGTCGATCTAGCACAGATACGCAGTATTTT. Its translation: CASGRSSTDTQYF.